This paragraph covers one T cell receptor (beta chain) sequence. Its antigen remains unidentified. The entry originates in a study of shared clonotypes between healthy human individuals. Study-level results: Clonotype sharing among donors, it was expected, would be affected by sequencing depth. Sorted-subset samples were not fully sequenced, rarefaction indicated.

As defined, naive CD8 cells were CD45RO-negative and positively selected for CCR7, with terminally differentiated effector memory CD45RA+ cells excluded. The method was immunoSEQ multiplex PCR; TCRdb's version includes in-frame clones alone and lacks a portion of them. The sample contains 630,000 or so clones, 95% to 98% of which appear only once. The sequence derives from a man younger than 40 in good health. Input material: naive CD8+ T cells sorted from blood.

The CDR3 sequence is CASSLELAGVGELFF. The CDR3 DNA reads TGTGCCAGCAGCTTGGAACTAGCGGGAGTCGGGGAGCTGTTTTTT. The chain has TRBV5-8 and TRBJ2-2; 11 bases are a match to TRBD2. V lost 0 bases to trimming and J lost 7 bases; unmatched junction nucleotides: 2. Germline CDR1 is SGHTS and CDR2 is YDEGEE. The CDR3 totals 15 residues.